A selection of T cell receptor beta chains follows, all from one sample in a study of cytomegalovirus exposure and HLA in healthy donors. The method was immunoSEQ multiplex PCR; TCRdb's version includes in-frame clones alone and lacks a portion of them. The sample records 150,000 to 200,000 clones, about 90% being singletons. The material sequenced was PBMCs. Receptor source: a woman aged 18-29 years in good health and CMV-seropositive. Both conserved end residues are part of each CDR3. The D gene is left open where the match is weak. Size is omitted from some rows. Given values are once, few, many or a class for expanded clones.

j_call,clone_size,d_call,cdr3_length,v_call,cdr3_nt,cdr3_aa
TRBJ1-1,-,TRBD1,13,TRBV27,TGTGCCTGCCTATCCCGGGACAGTAGGATGGCTTTCTTT,CACLSRDSRMAFF
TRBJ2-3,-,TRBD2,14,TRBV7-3,TGTGCCAGCAGCTTAGCGGGAGACGCAGATACGCAGTATTTT,CASSLAGDADTQYF
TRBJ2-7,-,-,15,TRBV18,TGTGCCAGCTCACCACCCTCTACAGGGTCAGGCGAGCAGTACTTC,CASSPPSTGSGEQYF
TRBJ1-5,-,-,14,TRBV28,TGTGCCAGCAGGATACACCTTAGCAATCAGCCCCAGCATTTT,CASRIHLSNQPQHF
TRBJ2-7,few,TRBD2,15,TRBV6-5,TGTGCCAGCACCATAGCGGGAGGGCCCTCCTACGAGCAGTACTTC,CASTIAGGPSYEQYF
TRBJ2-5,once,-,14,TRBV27,TGTGCCAGCAGGTTTACGGGGTACCAAGAGACCCAGTACTTC,CASRFTGYQETQYF
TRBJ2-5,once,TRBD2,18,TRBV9,TGTGCCAGCAGCGTAGGAGGGACTAGCGGGGGGATAAAAGAGACCCAGTACTTC,CASSVGGTSGGIKETQYF
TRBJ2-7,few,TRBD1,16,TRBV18,TGTGCCAGCTCACCAGTTGTGTCGACAGGGTTAAGGGAGCAGTACTTC,CASSPVVSTGLREQYF
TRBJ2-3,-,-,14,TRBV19,TGTGCCAGTAGTATAGGCGGTTATGGAGATACGCAGTATTTT,CASSIGGYGDTQYF
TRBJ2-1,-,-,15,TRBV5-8,TGTGCCAGCAGCTTGGACAGGTCGATTGGCAATGAGCAGTTCTTC,CASSLDRSIGNEQFF
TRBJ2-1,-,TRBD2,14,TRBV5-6,TGTGCCAGCAGCTTGGGACTAGCGGGGGCCCCTGAGTTCTTC,CASSLGLAGAPEFF
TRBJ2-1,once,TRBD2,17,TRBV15,TGTGCCACCAGCAGAGATCCCGGGACTAGCGCGTACAATGAGCAGTTCTTC,CATSRDPGTSAYNEQFF
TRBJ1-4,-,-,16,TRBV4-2,TGTGCCAGCAGCCGGTCACTCGGGGCAACTAATGAAAAACTGTTTTTT,CASSRSLGATNEKLFF
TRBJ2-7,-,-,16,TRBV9,TGTGCCAGCAGCGTAGAGGAGGGCGGGCTTTCCTACGAGCAGTACTTC,CASSVEEGGLSYEQYF
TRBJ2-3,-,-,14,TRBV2,TGTGCCAGCAGGAGGGGCGGGAACACAGATACGCAGTATTTT,CASRRGGNTDTQYF
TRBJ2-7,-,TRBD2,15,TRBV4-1,TGCGCCAGCAGCCTTAGGAGCGGGGGGGTATCCGAGCAGTACTTC,CASSLRSGGVSEQYF
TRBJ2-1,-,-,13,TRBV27,TGTGCCAGCAGTCTTCCTACCTACAATGAGCAGTTCTTC,CASSLPTYNEQFF
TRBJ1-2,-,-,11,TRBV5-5,TGTGCCAGCAGCTCCCCATATGGCTACACCTTC,CASSSPYGYTF
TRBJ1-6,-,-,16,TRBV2,TGTGCCAGCAGTGCGGCGGTGAGCTCCTATAATTCACCCCTCCACTTT,CASSAAVSSYNSPLHF
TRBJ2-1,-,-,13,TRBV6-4,TGTGCCAGCAGTGAGCAGCTAGACGGGGAGCAGTTCTTC,CASSEQLDGEQFF
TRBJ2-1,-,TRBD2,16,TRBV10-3,TGTGCCATCAGCCGCGGACTAGCGGGGGGCTACAATGAGCAGTTCTTC,CAISRGLAGGYNEQFF
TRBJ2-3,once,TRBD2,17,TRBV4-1,TGCGCCAGCAGCCAAGAAGGTAGCGGGGGGTACACAGATACGCAGTATTTT,CASSQEGSGGYTDTQYF
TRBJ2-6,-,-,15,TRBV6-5,TGTGCCAGCAGAAGGCGGGACCCTGGGGCCAACGTCCTGACTTTC,CASRRRDPGANVLTF
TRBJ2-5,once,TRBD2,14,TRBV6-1,TGTGCCACTCTCGGGGCGGGGGTGAAAGAGACCCAGTACTTC,CATLGAGVKETQYF
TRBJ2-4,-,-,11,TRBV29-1,TGCAGCGTTGGTTCGAGGGACATTCAGTACTTC,CSVGSRDIQYF
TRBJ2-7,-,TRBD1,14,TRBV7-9,TGTGCCAGCAGCGTCGGGACAGGGCCCTACGAGCAGTACTTC,CASSVGTGPYEQYF
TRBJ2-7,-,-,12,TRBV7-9,TGTGCCAGCAGCCCTCGTGGGGGGGAGCAGTACTTC,CASSPRGGEQYF
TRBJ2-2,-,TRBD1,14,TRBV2,TGTGCCAGCAGGCCCGGACAGGGCCCCGGGGAGCTGTTTTTT,CASRPGQGPGELFF
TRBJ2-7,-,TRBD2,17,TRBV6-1,TGTGCCAGCACTGAGCTCGGACTAGCGGGGATCTCCTACGAGCAGTACTTC,CASTELGLAGISYEQYF
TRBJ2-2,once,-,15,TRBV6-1,TGTGCCAGCAGTCAACAGGGACAGAACACCGGGGAGCTGTTTTTT,CASSQQGQNTGELFF
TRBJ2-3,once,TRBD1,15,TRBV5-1,TGCGCCAGCAGCTTAGGGACAGGGCGACCAGATACGCAGTATTTT,CASSLGTGRPDTQYF
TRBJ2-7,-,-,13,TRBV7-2,TGTGCCAGCAGCCATGACAGCTCCTACGAGCAGTACTTC,CASSHDSSYEQYF
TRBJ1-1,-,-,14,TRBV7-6,TGTGCCAGCAGCTTAGATGGAGGGAAGACTGAAGCTTTCTTT,CASSLDGGKTEAFF
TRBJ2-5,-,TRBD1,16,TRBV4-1,TGCGCCAGCAGCCAAGAAAGGGACAGGGGTTGGGAGACCCAGTACTTC,CASSQERDRGWETQYF
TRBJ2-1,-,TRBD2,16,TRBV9,TGTGCCAGCAGCGTAGTAACTAGCGCCGACTACAATGAGCAGTTCTTC,CASSVVTSADYNEQFF
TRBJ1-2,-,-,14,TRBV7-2,TGTGCCAGCAGCACAGCAGGGGTCGACTATGGCTACACCTTC,CASSTAGVDYGYTF
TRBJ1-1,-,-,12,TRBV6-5,TGTGCCAGCAGTCGTCAGGGGACTGAAGCTTTCTTT,CASSRQGTEAFF
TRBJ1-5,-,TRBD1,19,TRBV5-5,TGTGCCAGCAGCATAAGGACAGGGGAGCGCCCCAATAGCAATCAGCCCCAGCATTTT,CASSIRTGERPNSNQPQHF
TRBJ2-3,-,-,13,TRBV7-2,TGTGCCAGCAGCTTAAGACAGCGAGATACGCAGTATTTT,CASSLRQRDTQYF
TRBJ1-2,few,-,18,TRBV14,TGTGCCAGCAGCCAAGAGACCATTCCCTGGGCCGCTAACTATGGCTACACCTTC,CASSQETIPWAANYGYTF
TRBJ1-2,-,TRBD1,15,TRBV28,TGTGCCAGCAGTTTGATGACAGGGCTTGGGTATGGCTACACCTTC,CASSLMTGLGYGYTF
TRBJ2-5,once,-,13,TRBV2,TGTGCCAGCAGGGAGGGACTCGGGGAGACCCAGTACTTC,CASREGLGETQYF
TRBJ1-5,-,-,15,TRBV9,TGTGCCAGCAGCGTAGGAGGCAGTACCAATCAGCCCCAGCATTTT,CASSVGGSTNQPQHF
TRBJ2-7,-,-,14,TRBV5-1,TGCGCCAGCAGCTTGGCGGCAGGTACCTACGAGCAGTACTTC,CASSLAAGTYEQYF
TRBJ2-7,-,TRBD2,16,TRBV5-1,TGCGCCAGCAGCCATCGGACTAGCAGCCCCACCTACGAGCAGTACTTC,CASSHRTSSPTYEQYF
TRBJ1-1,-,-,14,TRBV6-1,TGTGCCAGCAGTGAGAACCTCGGGGGCACTGAAGCTTTCTTT,CASSENLGGTEAFF
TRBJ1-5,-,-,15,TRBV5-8,TGTGCCAGCAGCCAAGGGGCAGGCAACAATCAGCCCCAGCATTTT,CASSQGAGNNQPQHF
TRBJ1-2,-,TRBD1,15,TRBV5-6,TGTGCCAGCAGCTGGCGGACAGGGGGCTTCTATGGCTACACCTTC,CASSWRTGGFYGYTF
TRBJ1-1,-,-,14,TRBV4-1,TGCGCCAGCAGCCGACCGGGAACGGGCACTGAAGCTTTCTTT,CASSRPGTGTEAFF
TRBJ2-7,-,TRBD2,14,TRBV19,TGTGCCAGCGCTGCGGGGGGGAGCTCCTACGAGCAGTACTTC,CASAAGGSSYEQYF
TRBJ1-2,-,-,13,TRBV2,TGTGCCAGCACGCGGGGGGCGGCGGATGGCTACACCTTC,CASTRGAADGYTF
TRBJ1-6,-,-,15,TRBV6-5,TGTGCCAGCAGTTACTCATCGGGGGTCGGTTCACCCCTCCACTTT,CASSYSSGVGSPLHF
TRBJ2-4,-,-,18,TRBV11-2,TGTGCCAGCAGCTTAGGGACAGAGAAGTTTCTAGCCAAAAACATTCAGTACTTC,CASSLGTEKFLAKNIQYF
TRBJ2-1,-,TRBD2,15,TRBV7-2,TGTGCCAGCAGCCGACTAGCGGGGGAATACAATGAGCAGTTCTTC,CASSRLAGEYNEQFF
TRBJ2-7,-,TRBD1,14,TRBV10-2,TGCGCCAGCAGAAACAGGGGTTCCTCCTACGAGCAGTACTTC,CASRNRGSSYEQYF
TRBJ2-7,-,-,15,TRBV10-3,TGTGCCATCAGTGACCCAGGGGCGGACTCCTACGAGCAGTACTTC,CAISDPGADSYEQYF
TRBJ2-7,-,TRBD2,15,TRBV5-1,TGCGCCAGCAGCGTGGGACTAGCGGGTGTTTACGAGCAGTACTTC,CASSVGLAGVYEQYF
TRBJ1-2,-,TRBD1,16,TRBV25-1,TGTGCCAGCAGTGAATCCGGGACAGGAGCTAACTATGGCTACACCTTC,CASSESGTGANYGYTF
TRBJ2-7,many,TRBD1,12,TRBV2,TGTGCCAGCAGTCAGGGGGCGAGGGAGCAGTACTTC,CASSQGAREQYF
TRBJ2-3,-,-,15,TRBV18,TGTGCCAGCTCACCGCCAACAGGGTCCCCAGATACGCAGTATTTT,CASSPPTGSPDTQYF